This T cell receptor beta chain originates from a study of OX40 agonist ivuxolimab in advanced cancers. As for the study in general: The dose-escalation group included hepatocellular carcinoma, melanoma, renal cell carcinoma and head and neck cancer. Three patients had partial responses: one hepatocellular carcinoma, two cutaneous melanoma.

Notes on the study in general: CD8+ T cells averaged more expanded clones than CD4+.

Germline V lookup: CDR1 SGHVS, CDR2 FQNEAQ. Deletions cut 5 bases from V and 3 bases from J, with 11 bases between. The CDR3 consists of 13 residues. Clones were read by immunoSEQ multiplex PCR, and TCRdb kept only the in-frame ones, dropping some. The sample shows 15,000 to 20,000 clones, 74% of them seen only once. This clone has a single count. The target antigen is unknown. V and J are TRBV7-8 and TRBJ2-7; no reliable D call. Sample: CD4+ or CD8+ T cells sorted from blood, taken in a trial of the OX40 agonist ivuxolimab. The TCR was taken from an adult with an advanced solid tumor such as melanoma, head and neck, liver or kidney cancer. CDR3 nucleotides: TGTGCCAGCAGCCAGTCACCAGGCTACGAGCAGTACTTC. It encodes CASSQSPGYEQYF.